This entry lists 21 T cell receptor beta chains sequenced from one sample in a study of blood T cell repertoires in COVID-19. Data came from immunoSEQ multiplex PCR; TCRdb stores just in-frame clones and leaves some out. The data contain roughly 68,000 clones, roughly 87% of them seen just once; the ten biggest clones take up 25% to 35%. The source material was peripheral blood. The receptors here all came from a man over 45 with acute or convalescent COVID-19.

The chain couples TRBV6-2 or TRBV6-3 to TRBJ1-5; D is undetermined. The CDR3 covers 13 residues. Trimming pared 4 bases from V and 6 bases from J, leaving 10 bases between. Germline loops: CDR1 MNHEY, CDR2 SVGEGT. The CDR3 protein is CASSSDSFQPQHF. The DNA for the CDR3 is TGTGCCAGCAGTTCCGATAGTTTTCAGCCCCAGCATTTT.

The chain couples TRBV4-1 to TRBJ1-4, with a tentative D call TRBD1 (5 bases). Germline values: CDR1 MGHRA, CDR2 YSYEKL. The CDR3 runs to 15 residues. The V gene lost 0 bases and the J gene lost 4 bases, with 9 bases spanning the gap. The CDR3 sequence is CASSQDRQSNEKLFF. The CDR3 bases are TGCGCCAGCAGCCAAGATAGACAGAGTAATGAAAAACTGTTTTTT.

V usage is TRBV2 and J usage is TRBJ1-1; TRBD1 might be the D (6 bases). Germline V lookup: CDR1 SNHLY, CDR2 FYNNEI. There are 12 residues in the CDR3. Deletions cut 11 bases from V and 5 bases from J, with 15 bases between. CDR3 nucleotides: TGTGCCTTCGGCCCAGGGGTTACTGAAGCTTTCTTT. Residues: CAFGPGVTEAFF.

The rearrangement uses TRBV24-1 and TRBJ2-1; 7 bases are a match to TRBD2. V was clipped by 9 bases and J by 3 bases; unmatched bases: 7. The germline V gene has CDR1 KGHDR and CDR2 SFDVKD. The CDR3 is 14 amino acids. For the CDR3, the DNA is TGTGCCACCCGGGGGGTCGGGGACTACAATGAGCAGTTCTTC. This gives the protein CATRGVGDYNEQFF.

CDR3: CASSLPGTGSTGELFF. CDR3 in DNA: TGTGCCAGCAGCTTACCCGGGACAGGGAGCACCGGGGAGCTGTTTTTT. The chain employs TRBV7-9 and TRBJ2-2; TRBD1 matches 9 bases. J was trimmed by 4 bases and V by 2 bases; bases with no gene match: 5. Germline CDR1 is SEHNR and CDR2 is FQNEAQ (reference sequence). The CDR3 covers 16 residues.

V usage is TRBV7-2 and J usage is TRBJ2-7; 8 nucleotides agree with TRBD1. The CDR3 contains 14 residues. The ends lost 5 bases at V and 3 bases at J; junction bases unmatched: 6. Germline CDR1 is SGHTA and CDR2 is FQGNSA. CDR3 in amino acids: CASSPLDRDYEQYF. CDR3 DNA: TGTGCCAGCAGCCCACTGGACAGGGACTACGAGCAGTACTTC. The variable domain in full, with the rest retrieved from reference TRBV7-2 and TRBJ2-7, is GAGVSQSPSNKVTEKGKDVELRCDPISGHTALYWYRQSLGQGLEFLIYFQGNSAPDKSGLPSDRFSAERTGGSVSTLTIQRTQQEDSAVYLCASSPLDRDYEQYFGPGTRLTVT.

V and J are TRBV28 and TRBJ1-1, with D tentatively TRBD1 (5 bases). Germline assignment: CDR1 MDHEN and CDR2 SYDVKM. CDR3 length: 13 amino acids. The V end was cut by 3 bases, the J end by 6 bases, with 11 bases between. CDR3 residues: CASSFRTWAEAFF. The CDR3 coding sequence is TGTGCCAGCAGTTTTAGGACATGGGCTGAAGCTTTCTTT.

V and J are TRBV10-3 and TRBJ2-4, with 8 positions matching TRBD1. With 7 bases clipped from V and 1 base from J, the junction kept 6 bases outside the gene matches. Germline values: CDR1 ENHRY, CDR2 SYGVKD. The CDR3 is 15 amino acids. CDR3 DNA sequence: TGTGCCATCACCGCGGGACAGGTTGCCAAAAACATTCAGTACTTC. It yields the protein CAITAGQVAKNIQYF.

The chain carries TRBV18 and TRBJ1-4, with D maybe TRBD1 (6 bases). The CDR3 contains 17 residues. V was cut by 0 bases and J by 7 bases, with 18 bases left in between. CDR1 is KGHSH and CDR2 is LQKENI in the germline V gene. The CDR3 here is CASSPPTGTSESEKLFF. CDR3 coding DNA: TGTGCCAGCTCACCACCTACAGGGACAAGTGAGAGTGAAAAACTGTTTTTT.

The chain carries TRBV5-1 and TRBJ2-3; no clear D gene. Trimming took 0 bases from V and 3 from J, leaving 11 bases between them. The CDR3 runs 15 residues. Germline CDR1 SGHRS, CDR2 YFSETQ. The CDR3 here is CASSLVGDFTDTQYF. CDR3 in DNA: TGCGCCAGCAGCTTGGTAGGCGACTTTACAGATACGCAGTATTTT. The full variable domain, completed using reference TRBV5-1 and TRBJ2-3, is KAGVTQTPRYLIKTRGQQVTLSCSPISGHRSVSWYQQTPGQGLQFLFEYFSETQRNKGNFPGRFSGRQFSNSRSEMNVSTLELGDSALYLCASSLVGDFTDTQYFGPGTRLTVL.

The chain has TRBV13 and TRBJ2-7, with a possible D match to TRBD1 (5 bases). The CDR3 extends over 13 amino acids. Germline V gene sequence: CDR1 PRHDT, CDR2 FYEKMQ (reference sequence). The V gene lost 5 bases and the J gene lost 0 bases, with 8 bases spanning the gap. The CDR3 protein is CASSDSSSYEQYF. Written as DNA, the CDR3 is TGTGCCAGCAGCGACAGTAGCTCCTACGAGCAGTACTTC.

The table lists this clone with a few counts. The rearrangement links TRBV6-5 to TRBJ1-2; D possibly corresponds to TRBD1 (5 bases). Trimming shortened V by 0 bases and J by 2 bases, and 10 bases separated the two germline ends. CDR1 is MNHEY and CDR2 is SVGAGI in the germline V gene. This CDR3 contains 15 residues. The CDR3 protein is CASSYSGGVNYGYTF. CDR3 DNA: TGTGCCAGCAGTTACTCGGGAGGGGTCAACTATGGCTACACCTTC.

The rearrangement joins TRBV19 to TRBJ2-2; 7 bases align to TRBD1. Germline V lookup: CDR1 LNHDA, CDR2 SQIVND (reference sequence). CDR3 length: 17 amino acids. V was pared by 1 base and J by 3 bases, with 8 bases of the junction left unmatched. As DNA, the CDR3 is TGTGCCAGTAGTATAGTGCGAGGGGGCGCAGACACCGGGGAGCTGTTTTTT. Translation: CASSIVRGGADTGELFF. Full variable domain (outside the CDR3, taken from reference TRBV19 and TRBJ2-2): DGGITQSPKYLFRKEGQNVTLSCEQNLNHDAMYWYRQDPGQGLRLIYYSQIVNDFQKGDIAEGYSVSREKKESFPLTVTSAQKNPTAFYLCASSIVRGGADTGELFFGEGSRLTVL.

This chain connects TRBV18 to TRBJ1-1; 9 positions match TRBD1. The CDR3 has 16 residues. Germline CDR1 reads KGHSH; CDR2 reads LQKENI. V trimming: 0 bases; J trimming: 1 base; junction bases outside the gene matches: 3. CDR3 sequence reads: CASSPPGTGTNTEAFF. The CDR3 DNA follows: TGTGCCAGCTCACCACCTGGGACAGGGACGAACACTGAAGCTTTCTTT.

The V gene is TRBV11-2, the J gene TRBJ2-1; weak D call: TRBD2 (6 bases). The germline V gene has CDR1 SGHAT and CDR2 FQNNGV. The CDR3 spans 14 residues. Trimming took 5 bases from V and 12 from J, leaving 20 bases between them. The CDR3 loop is CASSPLVTGTLQFF. CDR3 bases: TGTGCCAGCAGCCCTCTGGTGACCGGGACTCTGCAGTTCTTC.

J is TRBJ2-1 and V is TRBV7-3; D might be TRBD1 (6 bases). V was trimmed by 2 bases and J by 1 base, leaving 9 bases between them. The CDR3 has 15 amino acids. Germline V CDR1 and CDR2: SGHTA, FQGTGA. In nucleotides, the CDR3 is TGTGCCAGCAGCTTAGAACAGGGTTCCTACAATGAGCAGTTCTTC. Protein sequence: CASSLEQGSYNEQFF.

About this clone itself: Other nucleotide sequences from this sample produce the same CDR3. The V and J genes are TRBV7-3 and TRBJ2-5, with D tentatively TRBD1 (6 bases). Trimming shortened V by 4 bases and J by 2 bases, and 8 bases separated the two germline ends. The germline CDR1 and CDR2 sequences are SGHTA and FQGTGA. The CDR3 runs to 13 residues. CDR3 in DNA: TGTGCCAGCAGCTCGGACAGACAAGAGACCCAGTACTTC. It encodes CASSSDRQETQYF.

The chain links TRBV6-5 to TRBJ2-7; possibly TRBD1 for D (5 bases). The CDR3 sequence is 15 residues long. Germline values: CDR1 MNHEY, CDR2 SVGAGI. Deletions cut 5 bases from V and 4 bases from J, with 18 bases between. The DNA for the CDR3 is TGTGCCAGCAGTCCCACAGGTACTCAGTTTTACGAGCAGTACTTC. Its protein product is CASSPTGTQFYEQYF.

V and J are TRBV13 and TRBJ1-2; TRBD1 matches 7 bases. This CDR3 has 14 residues. From germline, CDR1 is PRHDT and CDR2 FYEKMQ (reference sequence). J lost 5 bases, V lost 5 bases, and 8 bases had no gene match. CDR3 region: CASSPQGTVYGYTF. The CDR3 DNA sequence: TGTGCCAGCAGCCCACAAGGGACAGTATATGGCTACACCTTC.

This rearrangement joins TRBV10-2 to TRBJ2-1; 8 bases match TRBD2. Germline trimming cut 1 base from V and 2 bases from J; bases unmatched to any gene: 7. The CDR3 contains 17 residues. Germline V CDR1 and CDR2: WSHSY, SAAADI. CDR3 region: CASSELLERGPYNEQFF. In nucleotides, the CDR3 is TGCGCCAGCAGTGAGTTATTGGAGCGGGGGCCCTACAATGAGCAGTTCTTC.

This clone was counted only a few times. The chain employs TRBV5-6 and TRBJ2-7; 7 nucleotides agree with TRBD1. V lost 0 bases to trimming and J lost 5 bases; unmatched junction nucleotides: 8. Germline CDR1 SGHDT, CDR2 YYEEEE. CDR3 length: 15 residues. The DNA for the CDR3 is TGTGCCAGCAGCTTGGGGAGACAGGGTACCCACGAGCAGTACTTC. Its protein is CASSLGRQGTHEQYF.